This T cell receptor beta chain appears in the sequencing data of a study of blood T cell repertoires in COVID-19. During active infection, Seattle patients enrolled and were then monitored through disease. This clone has a handful of counts. Produced via immunoSEQ multiplex PCR; TCRdb's table is partial and in-frame only. This table has 150,000 to 200,000 clones, over 65% appearing once. The CDR3 covers 15 residues. V lost 5 bases, J lost 4 bases, and 7 bases stayed unmatched. From germline, CDR1 is MNHEY and CDR2 SMNVEV (reference sequence). The chain couples TRBV27 to TRBJ1-5; 8 bases match TRBD1. The receptor was derived from a person aged 65 to 85 with COVID-19, enrolled during active disease. Input material: peripheral blood. The CDR3 DNA reads TGTGCCAGCAGTCCCGGGACAGGCCGGAATCAGCCCCAGCATTTT. It specifies CASSPGTGRNQPQHF.